This T cell receptor beta chain is drawn from a study of Graves' ophthalmopathy and Graves' hyperthyroidism. This clonotype has ten or more counts. Its antigen is as yet unknown. The PBMCs used were ones drawn from approximately 10 ml of fresh peripheral blood. RNA transcripts were the source from which TCR beta CDR3 regions were amplified. RT-PCR with HTBI primers came first, then second-round multiplex PCR. TCRdb itself ran the multiplex PCR reads through MiXCR, one entry per CDR3 protein. The table shows a few hundred thousand distinct CDR3 sequences, with over 20% occurring only once. The V and J ends lost 3 bases and 1 base, in that order; junction bases with no gene match: 3. The V gene's germline CDR1 is SGHRS and CDR2 YFSETQ. CDR3 size: 15 residues. General study points: Blood also harbored most expanded thyroid clonotypes above 0.001 frequency.

This TCR was recovered from a woman between 18 and 29 years old with stable Graves' hyperthyroidism. Source material: peripheral blood. The chain employs TRBV5-1 and TRBJ2-2, with 7 bases identical to TRBD2. CDR3 amino acids: CASSSGTKNTGELFF. The CDR3 bases are TGCGCCAGCAGCTCAGGGACTAAGAACACCGGGGAGCTGTTTTTT. Complete variable domain (other parts from reference TRBV5-1 and TRBJ2-2): KAGVTQTPRYLIKTRGQQVTLSCSPISGHRSVSWYQQTPGQGLQFLFEYFSETQRNKGNFPGRFSGRQFSNSRSEMNVSTLELGDSALYLCASSSGTKNTGELFFGEGSRLTVL.